Below, 23 T cell receptor beta chains from the same sample are listed, as sequenced in a study of T cell changes during pregnancy in multiple sclerosis. Only in-frame clones appear in the TCRdb table, and some are missing; sequencing was by immunoSEQ multiplex PCR. The sample has 55,000 to 75,000 clones, about nine tenths seen once; the top ten hold 2.2%. Sequenced here: peripheral blood, sampled in the third trimester of pregnancy. The source of these receptors is a female donor in good health, enrolled as a control in a pregnancy study.

This sequence joins TRBV21-1 and TRBJ2-7; the table names TRBD1, a call not compared with the DNA. TRBV21-1 counts as a pseudogene. CDR3 length equals 15 residues. The CDR3 DNA sequence: TGTGCCAGCACCCCATTGGACAGGGTAAACTACGAGCAGTACTTC. Translating it yields CASTPLDRVNYEQYF.

The chain couples TRBV19 to TRBJ1-2, with D unclear. CDR1 is LNHDA and CDR2 is SQIVND in the germline V gene (reference sequence). The germline V and J ends were trimmed by 1 base and 8 bases, with 8 bases remaining between them. The CDR3 is 12 residues long. The CDR3 coding sequence is TGTGCCAGTAGTATAGCCTCTTTCGGCTACACCTTC. Its protein is CASSIASFGYTF.

The V call is TRBV7-9, the J call TRBJ1-2; maybe TRBD1 (6 bases). The CDR3 extends over 17 amino acids. Germline lookup yields CDR1 SEHNR and CDR2 FQNEAQ (reference sequence). Trimming cost V 4 bases and J 4 bases, with 22 bases left between them. The CDR3 here is CASSSLNTGNFLYGYTF. CDR3 in DNA: TGTGCCAGCAGCTCGTTAAACACAGGGAATTTTCTCTATGGCTACACCTTC.

The chain carries TRBV4-1 and TRBJ2-3; D gene ambiguous. Trimming took off 4 bases at V and 0 bases at J, with 11 bases between the two ends. CDR1 MGHRA and CDR2 YSYEKL come from the germline V gene. This CDR3 region has 15 residues. CDR3 bases: TGCGCCAGCAGCCCCCAGGATTCCAGCACAGATACGCAGTATTTT. Its translation is CASSPQDSSTDTQYF.

The V call is TRBV5-6, the J call TRBJ1-1; 7 nucleotides agree with TRBD1. CDR1 SGHDT and CDR2 YYEEEE come from the germline V gene. The CDR3 has 14 amino acids. Germline trimming cut 4 bases from V and 1 base from J; bases unmatched to any gene: 4. The DNA for the CDR3 is TGTGCCAGCAGCCAGGGACAGCAGAACACTGAAGCTTTCTTT. This translates into CASSQGQQNTEAFF.

This clone appeared a single time. This chain joins TRBV2 and TRBJ1-2; the D gene is possibly TRBD1 (5 bases). Trimming took 7 bases from V and 8 from J, leaving 14 bases between them. Germline CDR1 is SNHLY and CDR2 is FYNNEI. This CDR3 region has 12 residues. The CDR3 protein is CASTWGVGGYTF. In DNA form, the CDR3 reads TGTGCCAGCACATGGGGGGTAGGAGGCTACACCTTC.

The rearrangement joins TRBV29-1 to TRBJ2-5; 7 bases line up with TRBD1. The V and J ends lost 7 bases and 1 base, in that order; junction bases with no gene match: 3. Looked up from germline, CDR1 is SQVTM and CDR2 is ANQGSEA. The CDR3 is made up of 12 amino acids. The CDR3 DNA is TGCAGCGCGGGGACAGCCCAAGAGACCCAGTACTTC. It encodes CSAGTAQETQYF. The full variable domain, in which reference TRBV29-1 and TRBJ2-5 provide the parts outside the CDR3, is SAVISQKPSRDICQRGTSLTIQCQVDSQVTMMFWYRQQPGQSLTLIATANQGSEATYESGFVIDKFPISRPNLTFSTLTVSNMSPEDSSIYLCSAGTAQETQYFGPGTRLLVL.

CDR3 amino acids: CASSLVGGDGYTF. The CDR3 DNA follows: TGTGCCAGCAGTCTGGTAGGGGGCGATGGCTACACCTTC. The chain employs TRBV2 and TRBJ1-2, with 7 bases lining up with TRBD1. In germline, CDR1 is SNHLY, CDR2 FYNNEI. This CDR3 spans 13 amino acids. V gave up 5 bases and J gave up 6 bases; unmatched junction bases: 6.

The chain carries TRBV19 and TRBJ1-3; no definite D call. CDR1 and CDR2 from the germline V gene are LNHDA and SQIVND (reference sequence). Deletions cut 7 bases from V and 0 bases from J, with 7 bases between. This CDR3 region has 13 residues. CDR3 DNA sequence: TGTGCCAGTAACCCCGGCTCTGGAAACACCATATATTTT. Translated, it gives CASNPGSGNTIYF.

This chain joins TRBV19 and TRBJ1-2, with TRBD1 as a possible D gene (6 bases). Looked up from germline, CDR1 is LNHDA and CDR2 is SQIVND (reference sequence). CDR3 size: 14 residues. V gave up 5 bases and J gave up 3 bases, with 13 bases separating them. The CDR3: CASSSYRVHYGYTF. CDR3 DNA sequence: TGTGCCAGTAGTTCATACAGGGTCCACTATGGCTACACCTTC.

CDR3 coding DNA: TGTGCCTGGAGTGTAGGGTGTGACGGGGTGATTTTATTCCTGGAAAAAAATCAGCCCCAGCATTTT. Amino acids: CAWSVGCDGVILFLEKNQPQHF. The rearrangement joins TRBV30 to TRBJ1-5; D uncertain. This CDR3 contains 22 residues. V lost 0 bases and J lost 4, with 34 bases in between. The V gene's germline CDR1 is GTSNPN and CDR2 SVGIG (reference sequence).

CDR3 bases: TGCGCCAGCAGCGGGGAGTACATGAACACTGAAGCTTTCTTT. This gives the protein CASSGEYMNTEAFF. This sequence joins TRBV5-1 and TRBJ1-1; D is uncertain. The V end lost 4 bases, the J end lost 0 bases, and 10 bases lay between the germline ends. The CDR3 consists of 14 residues. From germline, CDR1 is SGHRS and CDR2 YFSETQ.

In the case of this clone: Mismatch with germline at one junction end may stem from a read error. The J gene is TRBJ2-7, the V gene TRBV11-3, with D perhaps matching TRBD1 (6 bases). The CDR3 is 13 residues long. CDR1 and CDR2 from the germline V gene are SGHNT and YENEEA. CDR3: CASSLNSGDNIHF. CDR3 in DNA: TGTGCCAGCAGCTTAAATAGTGGGGACAACATCCACTTC.

This clone appeared once. The rearrangement joins TRBV18 to TRBJ2-2; D uncertain. V was trimmed by 0 bases and J by 7 bases, leaving 15 bases between them. The CDR3 has 16 residues. Germline V CDR1 and CDR2: KGHSH, LQKENI. CDR3 protein: CASSPPEIEVDGELFF. The CDR3 DNA sequence: TGTGCCAGCTCACCACCGGAAATTGAGGTGGACGGGGAGCTGTTTTTT.

This clone was seen a single time. Here the CDR3 reads CSVGDRDYNEQFF. CDR3 in DNA: TGCAGCGTTGGGGACAGGGACTACAATGAGCAGTTCTTC. The chain couples TRBV29-1 to TRBJ2-1; 9 nucleotides align to TRBD1. Looked up from germline, CDR1 is SQVTM and CDR2 is ANQGSEA. Germline trimming cut 4 bases from V and 3 bases from J; bases unmatched to any gene: 1. The CDR3 runs 13 residues.

V usage is TRBV9 and J usage is TRBJ1-3, with D unresolved. Germline V gives CDR1 SGDLS, CDR2 YYNGEE. Trimming took off 0 bases at V and 0 bases at J, with 13 bases between the two ends. This CDR3 has 17 residues. The DNA for the CDR3 is TGTGCCAGCAGCGTAGAGGCGGCGGGAGACTCTGGAAACACCATATATTTT. This translates into CASSVEAAGDSGNTIYF.

V is TRBV29-1 and J is TRBJ2-1, with D uncertain. This CDR3 is 16 amino acids long. CDR1 is SQVTM, CDR2 ANQGSEA, per germline. V lost 4 bases, J lost 3 bases, and 19 bases lay in between. The DNA for the CDR3 is TGCAGCGTTGCACGAGGTCTGGCGGAGTTCTACAATGAGCAGTTCTTC. It specifies CSVARGLAEFYNEQFF.

This chain connects TRBV28 to TRBJ1-4, with a possible D match to TRBD1 (5 bases). The germline V and J ends were trimmed by 7 bases and 4 bases, with 13 bases remaining between them. Germline V gene lookup returns CDR1 MDHEN and CDR2 SYDVKM. The length of the CDR3 is 14 residues. The CDR3 loop is CASTLQGINEKLFF. CDR3 sequence (DNA): TGTGCCAGCACCCTCCAGGGAATTAATGAAAAACTGTTTTTT.

This clone has only a few counts. The V call is TRBV6-1, the J call TRBJ2-1; D might be TRBD1 (6 bases). V was pared by 3 bases and J by 4 bases, with 13 bases between. This CDR3 has 15 residues. In germline, CDR1 is MNHNS, CDR2 SASEGT. The CDR3 DNA reads TGTGCCAGCAGTGAGGCGGACAGACAATACAATGAGCAGTTCTTC. This translates into CASSEADRQYNEQFF.

The table lists this clone with a count of one. V and J are TRBV6-5 and TRBJ1-2; D is unresolved. Germline CDR1 and CDR2: MNHEY and SVGAGI. CDR3 length: 14 amino acids. The ends were cut back, 4 bases at V and 8 bases at J, with 17 bases in the middle. CDR3 sequence (DNA): TGTGCCAGCAGTTCGCGGGCCGGTAACTGGGGCTACACCTTC. Residues: CASSSRAGNWGYTF.

The V gene is TRBV7-9, the J gene TRBJ2-1; no clear D gene. Germline assignment: CDR1 SEHNR and CDR2 FQNEAQ (reference sequence). V lost 3 bases to trimming and J lost 7 bases, with 7 bases between them. The CDR3 contains 12 residues. This CDR3 is CASSFILNEQFF. CDR3 bases: TGTGCCAGCAGCTTCATTTTGAATGAGCAGTTCTTC.

This clone is a singleton in its sample. The junction does not match germline at one end; this may be a read error. The chain joins TRBV9 to TRBJ2-5, with 13 bases that match TRBD2. Germline values: CDR1 SGDLS, CDR2 YYNGEE. The CDR3 consists of 17 residues. The CDR3, as DNA: TGTGCCAGCAGTAGGTCCCCTTCTGGACTAGCGGGAGAGTCCCAGTACTTC. This sequence encodes CASSRSPSGLAGESQYF.

The genes are TRBV5-1 and TRBJ2-5, with 8 nucleotides matching TRBD2. The CDR3 extends over 16 amino acids. J was trimmed by 2 bases and V by 2 bases; bases with no gene match: 8. Germline V gene lookup returns CDR1 SGHRS and CDR2 YFSETQ. The CDR3 region has the DNA TGCGCCAGCAGCTTCCATCCGGGGGGGCCTCAAGAGACCCAGTACTTC. This codes for CASSFHPGGPQETQYF.